This TCR beta chain was sequenced during a study of pediatric ulcerative colitis. Study-level points and caveats: This repertoire reflects total lymphocytes rather than subpopulations like regulatory T cells.

The table came from immunoSEQ multiplex PCR; TCRdb's copy has only in-frame clones and leaves some out. The table shows about 64,000 clones, with about three quarters occurring only once. V was trimmed by 2 bases and J by 5 bases, leaving 13 bases between them. The CDR3 contains 14 residues. CDR1 is SGDLS and CDR2 is YYNGEE in the germline V gene. Colonoscopy and blood draw happened at the same time. For this clone: Its cognate antigen is unknown.

The clonotype was recovered from a boy younger than 18 with moderate ulcerative colitis. The chain combines TRBV9 with TRBJ1-1; tentatively, D is TRBD1 (5 bases). Material for sequencing was blood. The CDR3 loop is CASSVWGMGTEAFF. The CDR3 nucleotides are TGTGCCAGCAGCGTTTGGGGGATGGGGACTGAAGCTTTCTTT.